This TCR beta chain is drawn from a study of cytomegalovirus exposure and HLA in healthy donors. Study-level points and caveats: The study flagged about 160 TCR beta chains as cytomegalovirus-associated. Most TCR sequences proved rare, with some public TCRs found in many donors.

Donors came from a validation cohort of 95 to 150 subjects, distinct from the first 666-subject cohort. Generated by immunoSEQ multiplex PCR, the TCRdb table keeps only in-frame clones and is missing some. The data contain under 150,000 clones, roughly 90% of them singletons. Germline V CDR1 and CDR2: GTSNPN, SVGIG (reference sequence). The V segment lost 1 base and the J segment 5 bases; nucleotides outside the gene matches: 15. This CDR3 spans 18 amino acids. A remark on this clone: No antigen is known for it.

Input material: PBMCs. This clonotype was sampled from a man aged 18 to 30 in good health and CMV-seronegative. V usage is TRBV30 and J usage is TRBJ2-5, with 11 bases matching TRBD2. CDR3 residues: CAWSGYSGRAGRWETQYF. The CDR3 nucleotides read TGTGCCTGGAGTGGTTATAGCGGGAGGGCTGGCAGGTGGGAGACCCAGTACTTC. The whole variable domain, filled in from reference TRBV30 and TRBJ2-5, reads SQTIHQWPATLVQPVGSPLSLECTVEGTSNPNLYWYRQAAGRGLQLLFYSVGIGQISSEVPQNLSASRPQDRQFILSSKKLLLSDSGFYLCAWSGYSGRAGRWETQYFGPGTRLLVL.